This T cell receptor (beta chain) was recovered during a study of patients and donors after allogeneic stem cell transplantation. Germline CDR1 LGHNA, CDR2 YNFKEQ. The CDR3 covers 17 residues. Trimming took off 4 bases at V and 4 bases at J, with 21 bases between the two ends. This clonotype was seen a few times. TCRdb analysed the RT-PCR reads with MiXCR anew, one entry per CDR3 protein. Among some 880,000 distinct CDR3 sequences, roughly 18% were seen once, and the ten largest hold 5% to 6.5%. This sequence joins TRBV4-2 and TRBJ2-3; D possibly corresponds to TRBD2 (5 bases). This sequence was found in a human donor who was either an allogeneic HSCT recipient or a stem cell or donor lymphocyte infusion donor (not recorded which). It is not recorded whose cells these are; they may come from a transplant donor. Sequenced material: blood, either unsorted or a sorted T cell fraction (not recorded which). CDR3: CASSRGLTPNTPDTQYF. In nucleotides, the CDR3 is TGTGCCAGCAGCCGTGGACTCACACCCAACACCCCAGATACGCAGTATTTT.